This is a list of T cell receptor beta chains from one sample in a study of T cell repertoires in cytomegalovirus infection. In TCRdb, the reads were re-called with MiXCR into one record per CDR3 protein. Of 600,000 to 800,000 distinct CDR3 sequences listed, 24% were seen once; the top ten hold approximately 8.2%. Material: CD8+ T cells from PBMCs. These TCRs come from a human donor in good health (CMV status not recorded). Some clones in this sample may be carry-over from other donors' samples. CDR3s include the opening cysteine and the closing phenylalanine or tryptophan. A D gene is named only where the DNA matches it firmly. Size is stated for part of the rows, as once, few or many counts, or as a class when the clone is expanded.

>TRBJ2-1|-|TRBV7-9|-
CASTKRVEDEQFF
TGTGCCAGCACTAAAAGGGTTGAGGATGAGCAGTTCTTC
>TRBJ2-5|-|TRBV6-2/TRBV6-3|few
CASSYVGNQETQYF
TGTGCCAGCAGTTACGTAGGGAACCAAGAGACCCAGTACTTC
>TRBJ1-5|-|TRBV20-1|-
CSTRGGGRLGSNQPQHF
TGCAGTACTAGAGGAGGGGGTCGTCTAGGGAGCAATCAGCCCCAGCATTTT
>TRBJ2-2|-|TRBV28|-
CASSLGILGGSYTGELFF
TGTGCCAGCAGTTTAGGAATATTGGGGGGCAGTTACACCGGGGAGCTGTTTTTT
>TRBJ2-1|TRBD2|TRBV28|many
CASSFASGRGYNEQFF
TGTGCCAGCAGTTTTGCTAGCGGTCGAGGGTACAATGAGCAGTTCTTC
>TRBJ1-1|-|TRBV19|-
CASRVLVGGVTEAFF
TGTGCCAGTAGGGTCCTAGTGGGGGGAGTTACTGAAGCTTTCTTT
>TRBJ1-5|-|TRBV6-6|-
CASSLQGNNQPQHF
TGTGCCAGCAGCCTACAGGGTAACAATCAGCCCCAGCATTTT
>TRBJ1-2|-|TRBV25-1|-
CASRGGANYGYTF
TGTGCCAGCAGAGGGGGGGCTAACTATGGCTACACCTTC
>TRBJ1-4|TRBD1|TRBV7-9|many
CASSETGDRGKLFF
TGTGCCAGCAGCGAGACAGGGGACAGAGGAAAACTGTTTTTT
>TRBJ2-7|TRBD2|TRBV9|-
CASSGLANSYEQYF
TGTGCCAGCAGCGGACTAGCGAACTCCTACGAGCAGTACTTC
>TRBJ1-6|-|TRBV7-2|many
CASSPRQGGSYNSPLHF
TGTGCCAGCAGCCCACGACAAGGAGGCTCCTATAATTCACCCCTCCACTTT
>TRBJ2-5|-|TRBV5-6|-
CASSLDGAQETQYF
TGTGCCAGCAGCTTGGATGGGGCCCAAGAGACCCAGTACTTC
>TRBJ1-2|-|TRBV5-4|few
CASSLTGRTSAGYTF
TGTGCCAGCAGCTTGACAGGGAGGACCTCCGCTGGCTACACCTTC
>TRBJ1-1|-|TRBV6-6|-
CASVSTEAFF
TGTGCCAGCGTTTCCACTGAAGCTTTCTTT
>TRBJ2-1|-|TRBV15|-
CATSRDLGVSYNEQFF
TGTGCCACCAGCAGAGATCTGGGGGTCTCCTACAATGAGCAGTTCTTC
>TRBJ1-2|-|TRBV2|few
CASRGTSYTF
TGTGCCAGCAGGGGGACAAGCTACACCTTC
>TRBJ1-1|-|TRBV29-1|-
CSVESREGAFF
TGCAGCGTTGAGTCAAGAGAAGGAGCTTTCTTT
>TRBJ1-2|TRBD1|TRBV7-9|-
CASSLGDRGYYGYTF
TGTGCCAGCAGCTTAGGTGACAGGGGGTACTATGGCTACACCTTC